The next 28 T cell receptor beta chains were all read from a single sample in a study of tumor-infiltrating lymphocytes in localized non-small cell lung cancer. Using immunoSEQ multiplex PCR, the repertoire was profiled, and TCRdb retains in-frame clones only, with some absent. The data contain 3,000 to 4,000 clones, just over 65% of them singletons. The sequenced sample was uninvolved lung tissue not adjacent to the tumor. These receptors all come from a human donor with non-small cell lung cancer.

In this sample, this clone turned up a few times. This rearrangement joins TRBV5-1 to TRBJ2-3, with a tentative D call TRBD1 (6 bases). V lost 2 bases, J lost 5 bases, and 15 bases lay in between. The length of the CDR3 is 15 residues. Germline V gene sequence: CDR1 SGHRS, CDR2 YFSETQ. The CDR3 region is CASSLGGTGKDTQYF. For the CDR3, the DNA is TGCGCCAGCAGCTTAGGGGGAACAGGAAAAGATACGCAGTATTTT.

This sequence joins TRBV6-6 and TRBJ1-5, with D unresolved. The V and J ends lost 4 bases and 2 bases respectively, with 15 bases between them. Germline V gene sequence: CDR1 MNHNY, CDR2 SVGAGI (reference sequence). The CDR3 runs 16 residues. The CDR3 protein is CASSSGRGGGNQPQHF. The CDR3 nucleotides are TGTGCCAGCAGTTCTGGCCGGGGAGGCGGCAATCAGCCCCAGCATTTT.

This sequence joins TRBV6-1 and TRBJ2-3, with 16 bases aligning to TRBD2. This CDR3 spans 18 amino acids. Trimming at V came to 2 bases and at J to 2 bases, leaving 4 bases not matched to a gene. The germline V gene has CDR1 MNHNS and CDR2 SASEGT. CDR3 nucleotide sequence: TGTGCCAGCAGTGAATTAGGGACTAGCGGGGGGGACACAGATACGCAGTATTTT. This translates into CASSELGTSGGDTDTQYF.

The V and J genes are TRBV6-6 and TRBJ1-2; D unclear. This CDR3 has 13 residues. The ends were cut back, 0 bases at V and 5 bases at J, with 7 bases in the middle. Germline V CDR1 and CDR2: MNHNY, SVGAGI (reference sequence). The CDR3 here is CASSYSVQYGYTF. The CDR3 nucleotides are TGTGCCAGCAGTTACTCGGTCCAATATGGCTACACCTTC.

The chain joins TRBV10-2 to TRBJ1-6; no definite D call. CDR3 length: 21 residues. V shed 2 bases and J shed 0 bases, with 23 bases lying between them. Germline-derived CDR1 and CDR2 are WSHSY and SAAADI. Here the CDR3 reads CASSEVLTAKELSSYNSPLHF. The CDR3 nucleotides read TGCGCCAGCAGTGAGGTTCTGACCGCGAAGGAATTAAGCTCCTATAATTCACCCCTCCACTTT.

CDR3 amino acids: CASRPTDQNTGELFF. DNA of the CDR3: TGTGCCAGCAGGCCCACCGACCAGAACACCGGGGAGCTGTTTTTT. The chain joins TRBV28 to TRBJ2-2, with no clear D. V shed 6 bases and J shed 1 base, with 12 bases lying between them. There are 15 residues in the CDR3. Germline CDR1 reads MDHEN; CDR2 reads SYDVKM.

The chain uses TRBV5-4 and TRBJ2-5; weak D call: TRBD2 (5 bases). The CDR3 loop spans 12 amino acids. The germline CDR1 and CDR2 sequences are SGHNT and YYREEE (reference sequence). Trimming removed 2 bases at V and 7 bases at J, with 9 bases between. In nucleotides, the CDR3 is TGTGCCAGCAGCTTTGTTCGGGGGACCCAGTACTTC. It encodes CASSFVRGTQYF. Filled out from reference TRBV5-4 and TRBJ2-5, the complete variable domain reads ETGVTQSPTHLIKTRGQQVTLRCSSQSGHNTVSWYQQALGQGPQFIFQYYREEENGRGNFPPRFSGLQFPNYSSELNVNALELDDSALYLCASSFVRGTQYFGPGTRLLVL.

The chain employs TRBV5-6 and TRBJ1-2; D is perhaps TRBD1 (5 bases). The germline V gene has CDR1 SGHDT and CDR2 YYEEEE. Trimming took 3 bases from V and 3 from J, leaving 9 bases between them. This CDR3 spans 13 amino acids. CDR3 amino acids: CASSSGTDYGYTF. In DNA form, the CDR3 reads TGTGCCAGCAGCTCCGGGACGGACTATGGCTACACCTTC. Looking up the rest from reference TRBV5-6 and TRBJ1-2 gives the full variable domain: DAGVTQSPTHLIKTRGQQVTLRCSPKSGHDTVSWYQQALGQGPQFIFQYYEEEERQRGNFPDRFSGHQFPNYSSELNVNALLLGDSALYLCASSSGTDYGYTFGSGTRLTVV.

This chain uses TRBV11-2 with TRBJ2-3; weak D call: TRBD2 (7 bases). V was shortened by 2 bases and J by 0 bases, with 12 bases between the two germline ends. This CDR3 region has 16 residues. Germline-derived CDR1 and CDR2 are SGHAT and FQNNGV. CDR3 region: CASSLWSGGSTDTQYF. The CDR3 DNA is TGTGCCAGCAGCTTATGGTCGGGGGGCAGCACAGATACGCAGTATTTT.

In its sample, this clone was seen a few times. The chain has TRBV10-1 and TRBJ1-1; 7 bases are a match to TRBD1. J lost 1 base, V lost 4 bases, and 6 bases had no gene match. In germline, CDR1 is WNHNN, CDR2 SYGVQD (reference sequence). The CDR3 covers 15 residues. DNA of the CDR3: TGCGCCAGCAGTGCTGGGGACAGCTGGAACACTGAAGCTTTCTTT. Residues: CASSAGDSWNTEAFF.

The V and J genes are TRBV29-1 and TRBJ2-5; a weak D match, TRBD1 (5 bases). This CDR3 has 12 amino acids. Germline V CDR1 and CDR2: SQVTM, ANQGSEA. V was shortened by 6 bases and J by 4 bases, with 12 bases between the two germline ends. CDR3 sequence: CSVGAAPETQYF. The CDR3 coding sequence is TGCAGCGTAGGGGCCGCCCCAGAGACCCAGTACTTC.

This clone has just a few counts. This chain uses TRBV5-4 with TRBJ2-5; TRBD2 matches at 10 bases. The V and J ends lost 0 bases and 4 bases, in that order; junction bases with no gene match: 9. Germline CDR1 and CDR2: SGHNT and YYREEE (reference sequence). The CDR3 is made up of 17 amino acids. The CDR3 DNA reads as TGTGCCAGCAGCTTGGCTCCGAGCGGGAGGGCCGTAGAGACCCAGTACTTC. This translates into CASSLAPSGRAVETQYF.

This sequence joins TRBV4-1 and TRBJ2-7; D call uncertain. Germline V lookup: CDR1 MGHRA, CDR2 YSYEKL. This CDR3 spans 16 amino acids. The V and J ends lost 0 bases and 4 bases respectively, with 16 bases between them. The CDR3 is CASSQDSDPLGYEQYF. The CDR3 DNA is TGCGCCAGCAGCCAAGATTCTGACCCCCTGGGTTACGAGCAGTACTTC.

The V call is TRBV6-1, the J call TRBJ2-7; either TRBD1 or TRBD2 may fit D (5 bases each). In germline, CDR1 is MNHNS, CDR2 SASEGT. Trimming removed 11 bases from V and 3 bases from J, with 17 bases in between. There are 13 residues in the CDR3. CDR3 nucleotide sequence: TGTGCCGAAGCAGAGAATGGGGGCTACGAGCAGTACTTC. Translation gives CAEAENGGYEQYF.

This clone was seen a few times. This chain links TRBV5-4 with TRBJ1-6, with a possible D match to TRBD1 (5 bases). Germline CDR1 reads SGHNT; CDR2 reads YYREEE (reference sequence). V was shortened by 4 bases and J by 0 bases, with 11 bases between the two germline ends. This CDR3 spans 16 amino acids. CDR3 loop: CASSPGKDSYNSPLHF. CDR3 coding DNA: TGTGCCAGCAGCCCAGGGAAGGACTCCTATAATTCACCCCTCCACTTT.

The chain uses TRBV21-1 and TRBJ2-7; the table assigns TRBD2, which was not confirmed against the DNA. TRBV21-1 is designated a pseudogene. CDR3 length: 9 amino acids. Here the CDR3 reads CASSKGRAF. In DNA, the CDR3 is TGTGCCAGCAGCAAAGGAAGAGCCTTC.

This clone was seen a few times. The chain's CDR3 is CASSLLQGAGTEAFF. The CDR3, as DNA: TGTGCCAGCAGCTTGTTACAGGGAGCTGGAACTGAAGCTTTCTTT. The chain combines TRBV7-8 with TRBJ1-1, with a tentative D call TRBD1 (6 bases). The germline V gene encodes CDR1 SGHVS and CDR2 FQNEAQ. V was cut by 3 bases and J by 5 bases, with 16 bases left in between. The CDR3 runs to 15 residues.

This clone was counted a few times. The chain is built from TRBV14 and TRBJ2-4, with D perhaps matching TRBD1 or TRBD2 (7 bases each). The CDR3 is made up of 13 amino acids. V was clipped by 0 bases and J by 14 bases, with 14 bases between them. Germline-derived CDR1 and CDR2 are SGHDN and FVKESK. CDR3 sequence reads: CASSQDLGGTEYF. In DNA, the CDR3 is TGTGCCAGCAGCCAAGATCTCGGGGGGACAGAGTACTTC. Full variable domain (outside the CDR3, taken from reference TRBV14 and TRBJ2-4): EAGVTQFPSHSVIEKGQTVTLRCDPISGHDNLYWYRRVMGKEIKFLLHFVKESKQDESGMPNNRFLAERTGGTYSTLKVQPAELEDSGVYFCASSQDLGGTEYFGAGTRLSVL.

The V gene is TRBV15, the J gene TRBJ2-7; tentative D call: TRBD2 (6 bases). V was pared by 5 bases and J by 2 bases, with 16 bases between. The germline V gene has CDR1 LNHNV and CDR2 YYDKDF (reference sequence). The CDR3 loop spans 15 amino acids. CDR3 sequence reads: CATSPTRESTYEQYF. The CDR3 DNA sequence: TGTGCCACCAGCCCCACCCGGGAGTCTACCTACGAGCAGTACTTC.

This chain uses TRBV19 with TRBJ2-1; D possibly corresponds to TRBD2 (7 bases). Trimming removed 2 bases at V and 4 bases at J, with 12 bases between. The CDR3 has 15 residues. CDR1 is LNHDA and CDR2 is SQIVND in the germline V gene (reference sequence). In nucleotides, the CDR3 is TGTGCCAGTAGTATATCGAGCGGGACATACAATGAGCAGTTCTTC. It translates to CASSISSGTYNEQFF.

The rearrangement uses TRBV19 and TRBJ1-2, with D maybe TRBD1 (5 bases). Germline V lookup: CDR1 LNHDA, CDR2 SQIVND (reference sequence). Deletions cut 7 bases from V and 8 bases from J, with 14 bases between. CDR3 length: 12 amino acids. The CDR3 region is CASTIGAQGYTF. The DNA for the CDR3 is TGTGCCAGTACCATTGGGGCGCAGGGCTACACCTTC.

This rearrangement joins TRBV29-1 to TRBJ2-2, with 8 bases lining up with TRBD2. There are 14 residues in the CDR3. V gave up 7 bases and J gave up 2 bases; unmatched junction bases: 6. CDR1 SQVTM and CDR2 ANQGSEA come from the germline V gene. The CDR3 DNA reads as TGCAGCGCCGCGAGCGGGGGAAACACCGGGGAGCTGTTTTTT. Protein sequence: CSAASGGNTGELFF.

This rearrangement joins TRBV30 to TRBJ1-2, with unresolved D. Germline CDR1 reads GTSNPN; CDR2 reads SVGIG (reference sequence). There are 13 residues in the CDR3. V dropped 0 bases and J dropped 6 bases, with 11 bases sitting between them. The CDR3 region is CAWSVRQAHGYTF. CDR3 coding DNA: TGTGCCTGGAGTGTAAGGCAGGCTCATGGCTACACCTTC.

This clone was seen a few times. CDR3 DNA sequence: TGTGCCAGCACCAACCCGCAGGGGGGCAACTATGGCTACACCTTC. This gives the protein CASTNPQGGNYGYTF. The chain has TRBV6-6 and TRBJ1-2, with 7 bases fitting TRBD1. The CDR3 consists of 15 residues. J was trimmed by 2 bases and V by 7 bases; bases with no gene match: 10. The germline V gene encodes CDR1 MNHNY and CDR2 SVGAGI (reference sequence).

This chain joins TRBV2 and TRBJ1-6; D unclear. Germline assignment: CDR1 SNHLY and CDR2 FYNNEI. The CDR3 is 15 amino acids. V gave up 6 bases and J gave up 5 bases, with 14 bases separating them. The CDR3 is CASRPGRSDNSPLHF. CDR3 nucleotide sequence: TGTGCCAGCAGGCCCGGACGTTCCGATAATTCACCCCTCCACTTT.

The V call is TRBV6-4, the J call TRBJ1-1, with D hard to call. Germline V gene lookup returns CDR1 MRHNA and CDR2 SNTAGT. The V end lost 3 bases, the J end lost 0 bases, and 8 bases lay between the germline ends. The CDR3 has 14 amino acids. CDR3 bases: TGTGCCAGCAGTGAACTACGGTTGAACACTGAAGCTTTCTTT. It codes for CASSELRLNTEAFF.

The CDR3 region is CASSLATTSGRIYYEQYF. The CDR3 DNA reads as TGTGCCAGCAGCTTAGCGACCACTAGCGGGAGAATCTACTACGAGCAGTACTTC. This chain connects TRBV7-3 to TRBJ2-7; 11 bases align to TRBD2. CDR1 is SGHTA and CDR2 is FQGTGA in the germline V gene. This CDR3 has 18 amino acids. Trimming cost V 2 bases and J 3 bases; bases outside gene matches: 12.

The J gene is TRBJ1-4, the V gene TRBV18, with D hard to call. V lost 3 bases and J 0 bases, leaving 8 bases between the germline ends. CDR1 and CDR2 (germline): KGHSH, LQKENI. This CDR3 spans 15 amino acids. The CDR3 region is CASSPDGATNEKLFF. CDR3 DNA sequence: TGTGCCAGCTCACCCGACGGTGCAACTAATGAAAAACTGTTTTTT.